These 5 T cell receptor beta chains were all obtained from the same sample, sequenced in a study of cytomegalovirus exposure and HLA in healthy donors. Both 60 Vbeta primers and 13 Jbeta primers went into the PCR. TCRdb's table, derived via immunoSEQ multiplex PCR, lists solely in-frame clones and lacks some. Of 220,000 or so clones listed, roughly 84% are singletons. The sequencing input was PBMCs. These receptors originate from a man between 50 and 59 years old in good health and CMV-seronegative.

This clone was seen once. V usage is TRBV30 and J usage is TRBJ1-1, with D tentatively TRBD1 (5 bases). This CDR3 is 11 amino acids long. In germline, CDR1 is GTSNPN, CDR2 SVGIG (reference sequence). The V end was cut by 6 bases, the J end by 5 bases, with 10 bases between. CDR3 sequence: CACTGYTEAFF. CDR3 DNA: TGTGCCTGCACAGGTTATACTGAAGCTTTCTTT.

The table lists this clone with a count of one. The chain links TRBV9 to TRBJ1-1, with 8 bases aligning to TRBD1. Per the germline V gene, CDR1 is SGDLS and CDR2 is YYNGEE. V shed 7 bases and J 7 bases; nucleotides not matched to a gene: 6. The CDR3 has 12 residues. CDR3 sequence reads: CASSKGTGEAFF. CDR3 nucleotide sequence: TGTGCCAGCTCCAAGGGGACAGGTGAAGCTTTCTTT.

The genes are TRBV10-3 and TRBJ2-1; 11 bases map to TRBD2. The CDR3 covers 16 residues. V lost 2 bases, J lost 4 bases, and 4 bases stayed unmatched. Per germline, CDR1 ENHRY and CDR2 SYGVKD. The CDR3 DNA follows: TGTGCCATCAGTGAGCGGAGACTAGCGGGATACAATGAGCAGTTCTTC. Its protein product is CAISERRLAGYNEQFF.

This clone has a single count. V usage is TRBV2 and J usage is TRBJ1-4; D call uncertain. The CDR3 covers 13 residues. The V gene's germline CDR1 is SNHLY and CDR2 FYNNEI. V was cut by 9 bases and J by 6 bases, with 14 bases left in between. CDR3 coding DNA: TGTGCCAGAAAGATGGACTGGGATGAAAAACTGTTTTTT. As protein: CARKMDWDEKLFF.

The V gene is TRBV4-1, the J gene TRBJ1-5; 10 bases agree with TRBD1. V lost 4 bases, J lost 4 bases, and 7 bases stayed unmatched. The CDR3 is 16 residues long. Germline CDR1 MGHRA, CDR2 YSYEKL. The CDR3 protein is CASSLLDRGNNQPQHF. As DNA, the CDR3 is TGCGCCAGCAGCCTCCTGGACAGGGGGAATAATCAGCCCCAGCATTTT.